This T cell receptor beta chain was documented in a study of blood T cell repertoires in COVID-19. For the study at large: Samples of COVID-19 (acute and convalescent) were obtained from the United States, Italy and Spain.

The ends were cut back, 3 bases at V and 1 base at J, with 9 bases in the middle. The CDR3 is 14 residues long. CDR1 and CDR2 (germline): KGHSH, LQKENI. Original processing notes: Estimates of nucleated cell counts were drawn from the amplification of reference gene primers. TCRdb keeps only in-frame clones here, not all; method: immunoSEQ multiplex PCR. V, J and clone size are taken as reported in that table, and D and trimming were inferred from the DNA itself. The table includes 200,000 to 250,000 clones, 75% to 90% detected once. Specimen: peripheral blood. V gene TRBV18 combines with J gene TRBJ1-1; D is ambiguous. The clonotype originates from a woman in her 30s who had recovered from COVID-19. In DNA, the CDR3 is TGTGCCAGCTCACCCTTAGCTGGGAACACTGAAGCTTTCTTT. This gives the protein CASSPLAGNTEAFF.